Listed below are T cell receptor beta chains from one sample, sequenced in a study of cytomegalovirus exposure and HLA in healthy donors. Only in-frame clones appear in the TCRdb table, and some are missing; sequencing was by immunoSEQ multiplex PCR. The sample contains hundreds of thousands of clones, about 89% of which appear only once. Sequenced input: PBMCs. The receptors stem from a woman aged 18 to 35 in good health and CMV-seronegative. Each CDR3 is given with its conserved first and last residue. A D gene is named only where the DNA matches it firmly. The size field is filled for only some rows; it gives once, few, many or a size class.

v_gene	abundance	d_gene	j_gene	CDR3aa	CDR3nt
TRBV7-2	NA	NA	TRBJ2-4	CASSSTVQNIQYF	TGTGCCAGCAGCTCAACGGTGCAAAACATTCAGTACTTC
TRBV19	NA	TRBD2	TRBJ2-7	CASRSWREDHEQYF	TGTGCCAGTAGATCCTGGCGGGAGGACCACGAGCAGTACTTC
TRBV20-1	NA	NA	TRBJ2-7	CSARFGGEQYF	TGCAGTGCTAGATTCGGAGGAGAGCAGTACTTC
TRBV27	NA	TRBD2	TRBJ2-1	CASSLFGGSSYNEQFF	TGTGCCAGCAGTTTATTCGGCGGGAGCTCCTACAATGAGCAGTTCTTC
TRBV6-1	NA	TRBD1	TRBJ2-7	CASRTGTGAYEQYF	TGTGCCAGTAGAACCGGGACAGGGGCCTACGAGCAGTACTTC
TRBV19	NA	TRBD2	TRBJ2-5	CASSIAGGGTQETQYF	TGTGCCAGTAGTATAGCCGGCGGGGGGACACAAGAGACCCAGTACTTC
TRBV19	once	TRBD2	TRBJ2-3	CASSTGTSGRRADTQYF	TGTGCCAGTAGCACCGGGACTAGCGGGAGAAGAGCAGATACGCAGTATTTT
TRBV5-4	NA	TRBD1	TRBJ1-1	CASSGGQGRMLEGAFF	TGTGCCAGCAGCGGCGGACAGGGCAGGATGTTAGAAGGAGCTTTCTTT
TRBV19	NA	NA	TRBJ2-1	CASSLPPYNEQFF	TGTGCCAGTAGTCTACCCCCGTACAATGAGCAGTTCTTC
TRBV5-5	NA	NA	TRBJ1-5	CASSGDTNQPQHF	TGTGCCAGCAGCGGTGATACAAATCAGCCCCAGCATTTT
TRBV16	NA	NA	TRBJ1-5	CASSPRGGMGQPQHF	TGTGCCAGCAGCCCCCGGGGAGGGATGGGTCAGCCCCAGCATTTT
TRBV2	NA	TRBD1	TRBJ1-2	CASSEGTGVRYGYTF	TGTGCCAGCAGTGAGGGGACAGGCGTTCGCTATGGCTACACCTTC
TRBV15	NA	NA	TRBJ2-5	CATSRGGTVRETQYF	TGTGCCACCAGCAGAGGGGGCACAGTCAGAGAGACCCAGTACTTC
TRBV11-2	NA	TRBD1	TRBJ2-7	CASSLGTGNYEQYF	TGTGCCAGCAGCTTAGGGACAGGGAATTACGAGCAGTACTTC
TRBV19	NA	NA	TRBJ2-3	CASSIVSSFTDTQYF	TGTGCCAGTAGTATAGTTAGTAGCTTCACAGATACGCAGTATTTT
TRBV6-1	NA	NA	TRBJ1-1	CASSEDRENTEAFF	TGTGCCAGCAGTGAAGACAGAGAGAACACTGAAGCTTTCTTT
TRBV19	once	TRBD1	TRBJ1-2	CASSVGTGPNYGYTF	TGTGCCAGTAGTGTCGGGACAGGCCCTAACTATGGCTACACCTTC
TRBV7-2	NA	NA	TRBJ2-3	CASSLIGLLGGTTDTQYF	TGTGCCAGCAGCTTAATTGGTTTGTTGGGGGGAACCACAGATACGCAGTATTTT
TRBV30	once	TRBD2	TRBJ2-1	CAWRGGLPNEQFF	TGTGCCTGGAGGGGGGGACTACCCAATGAGCAGTTCTTC
TRBV7-9	NA	TRBD1	TRBJ1-2	CASSNFGRTGNYGYTF	TGTGCCAGCAGCAACTTCGGGCGGACAGGGAACTATGGCTACACCTTC